The T cell receptor (beta chain) under discussion was sequenced for a study of Ad26.COV2.S vaccination and SARS-CoV-2 variants. This CDR3 is 14 amino acids long. V was clipped by 3 bases and J by 5 bases, with 11 bases between them. Some clones are missing from TCRdb's copy, which holds only in-frame ones; the method was immunoSEQ multiplex PCR. The table shows 350,000 to 500,000 clones, with approximately 88% occurring only once. Treatment of the sample: some 20 received Ad26.COV2.S at low or high dose, single or two shots; about five received placebo; per-sample allocation not given. Samples analyzed were those drawn on day 63 after the first vaccine or placebo injection.

This TCR was sampled from a person between 18 and 59 years old who received the Ad26.COV2.S COVID-19 vaccine or a placebo. The sequencing here drew on peripheral blood, taken in a trial of Ad26.COV2.S vaccine versus placebo. The gene calls are TRBV5-3 and TRBJ1-4, with D hard to call. TRBV5-3 is annotated as an ORF whose role is uncertain. CDR3: CARSSEWENEKLFF. DNA for the CDR3: TGTGCCAGAAGCTCGGAGTGGGAGAATGAAAAACTGTTTTTT.